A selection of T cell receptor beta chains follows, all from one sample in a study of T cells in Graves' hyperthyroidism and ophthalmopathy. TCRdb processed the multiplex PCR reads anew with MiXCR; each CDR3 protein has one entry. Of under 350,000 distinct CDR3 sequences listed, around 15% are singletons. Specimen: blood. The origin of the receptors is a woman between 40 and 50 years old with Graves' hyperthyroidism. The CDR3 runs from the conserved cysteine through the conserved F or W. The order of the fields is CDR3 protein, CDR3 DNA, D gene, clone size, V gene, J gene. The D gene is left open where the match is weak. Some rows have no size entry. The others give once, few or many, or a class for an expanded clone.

cdr3_aa: CASSPPGLERYEQYF
cdr3_nt: TGTGCCAGCAGCCCGCCGGGACTAGAGCGGTACGAGCAGTACTTC
d_call: TRBD2
clone_size: few
v_call: TRBV7-9
j_call: TRBJ2-7

cdr3_aa: CASRGTQETQYF
cdr3_nt: TGTGCCAGCCGGGGCACTCAAGAGACCCAGTACTTC
d_call: -
clone_size: many
v_call: TRBV18
j_call: TRBJ2-5

cdr3_aa: CASAKRGSYNEQFF
cdr3_nt: TGTGCCAGCGCTAAGAGGGGATCCTACAATGAGCAGTTCTTC
d_call: -
clone_size: many
v_call: TRBV28
j_call: TRBJ2-1

cdr3_aa: CASNLASGGPYNEQFF
cdr3_nt: TGTGCCAGCAATCTAGCGAGCGGGGGTCCTTACAATGAGCAGTTCTTC
d_call: TRBD2
clone_size: many
v_call: TRBV12-3/TRBV12-4
j_call: TRBJ2-1

cdr3_aa: CASSSNPDRVGYTF
cdr3_nt: TGTGCCAGCAGCTCAAACCCGGACAGGGTCGGCTACACCTTC
d_call: TRBD1
clone_size: -
v_call: TRBV7-3
j_call: TRBJ1-2

cdr3_aa: CASSLMTSGSYEQYF
cdr3_nt: TGTGCCAGCAGTTTGATGACTAGCGGGAGCTACGAGCAGTACTTC
d_call: TRBD2
clone_size: many
v_call: TRBV28
j_call: TRBJ2-7

cdr3_aa: CSVEDPKRWTEAFF
cdr3_nt: TGCAGCGTTGAAGATCCGAAGAGGTGGACTGAAGCTTTCTTT
d_call: -
clone_size: few
v_call: TRBV29-1
j_call: TRBJ1-1

cdr3_aa: CASSPLTVFTGYGANVLTF
cdr3_nt: TGTGCCAGCAGTCCCCTCACCGTATTTACAGGGTACGGGGCCAACGTCCTGACTTTC
d_call: -
clone_size: few
v_call: TRBV11-2
j_call: TRBJ2-6

cdr3_aa: CASRIGLVQETQYF
cdr3_nt: TGTGCCAGCAGGATCGGACTCGTCCAAGAGACCCAGTACTTC
d_call: -
clone_size: -
v_call: TRBV12-3/TRBV12-4
j_call: TRBJ2-5

cdr3_aa: CASSSVRNTEAFF
cdr3_nt: TGTGCCAGCAGCTCGGTAAGGAACACTGAAGCTTTCTTT
d_call: -
clone_size: many
v_call: TRBV7-9
j_call: TRBJ1-1

cdr3_aa: CASSLVRNPGGNTIYF
cdr3_nt: TGTGCCAGCAGCTTGGTGCGAAATCCAGGTGGAAACACCATATATTTT
d_call: -
clone_size: many
v_call: TRBV7-9
j_call: TRBJ1-3

cdr3_aa: CSAGTGEYEQYF
cdr3_nt: TGCAGTGCTGGGACCGGGGAGTACGAGCAGTACTTC
d_call: -
clone_size: many
v_call: TRBV20-1
j_call: TRBJ2-7

cdr3_aa: CASSLTGAMGEKLFF
cdr3_nt: TGTGCCAGCAGTCTGACAGGGGCGATGGGTGAAAAACTGTTTTTT
d_call: TRBD1
clone_size: many
v_call: TRBV2
j_call: TRBJ1-4

cdr3_aa: CASSPGLRDFSYEQYF
cdr3_nt: TGTGCCAGCAGCCCAGGGCTCCGGGACTTTAGCTACGAGCAGTACTTC
d_call: -
clone_size: many
v_call: TRBV6-1
j_call: TRBJ2-7

cdr3_aa: CATSDTRTGGNSYEQYF
cdr3_nt: TGTGCCACCAGTGACACCCGGACAGGGGGAAACTCCTACGAGCAGTACTTC
d_call: TRBD1
clone_size: many
v_call: TRBV24-1
j_call: TRBJ2-7

cdr3_aa: CASSPNRSGQGPGYTF
cdr3_nt: TGTGCCAGCAGCCCCAATCGATCTGGACAGGGACCTGGCTACACCTTC
d_call: TRBD1
clone_size: few
v_call: TRBV14
j_call: TRBJ1-2

cdr3_aa: CASSQEQSYEQYF
cdr3_nt: TGTGCCAGCAGCCAAGAACAGAGCTACGAGCAGTACTTC
d_call: -
clone_size: once
v_call: TRBV14
j_call: TRBJ2-7

cdr3_aa: CASSLRTENYNSPPHF
cdr3_nt: TGTGCCAGCAGCTTACGGACAGAAAACTATAATTCACCCCCCCACTTT
d_call: -
clone_size: -
v_call: TRBV5-5
j_call: TRBJ1-6

cdr3_aa: CASESGRNTGELFF
cdr3_nt: TGTGCCTCCGAGTCCGGGAGGAACACCGGGGAGCTGTTTTTT
d_call: -
clone_size: many
v_call: TRBV7-9
j_call: TRBJ2-2

cdr3_aa: CASSVSRGGNEQFF
cdr3_nt: TGTGCCAGCAGCGTTAGCAGGGGGGGCAATGAGCAGTTCTTC
d_call: -
clone_size: many
v_call: TRBV2
j_call: TRBJ2-1

cdr3_aa: CASTLTVAEAFF
cdr3_nt: TGTGCCAGCACCCTTACCGTCGCTGAAGCTTTCTTT
d_call: -
clone_size: many
v_call: TRBV12-3/TRBV12-4
j_call: TRBJ1-1

cdr3_aa: CSASVGVRGNTEAFF
cdr3_nt: TGCAGTGCTAGTGTCGGCGTCAGGGGGAACACTGAAGCTTTCTTT
d_call: -
clone_size: many
v_call: TRBV20-1
j_call: TRBJ1-1

cdr3_aa: CASSGAGTSGLNEQFF
cdr3_nt: TGTGCCAGCAGCGGAGCCGGGACTAGCGGGCTCAATGAGCAGTTCTTC
d_call: TRBD2
clone_size: many
v_call: TRBV13
j_call: TRBJ2-1

cdr3_aa: CASSLGDTAHNEKLFF
cdr3_nt: TGTGCCAGCAGCTTAGGGGACACAGCCCATAATGAAAAACTGTTTTTT
d_call: -
clone_size: -
v_call: TRBV7-9
j_call: TRBJ1-4

cdr3_aa: CASSFRGSDYGYTF
cdr3_nt: TGTGCCAGCAGTTTTAGGGGGTCGGACTATGGCTACACCTTC
d_call: -
clone_size: many
v_call: TRBV12-3/TRBV12-4
j_call: TRBJ1-2

cdr3_aa: CASSTGGGYQETQYF
cdr3_nt: TGTGCCAGTAGCACAGGGGGAGGGTACCAAGAGACCCAGTACTTC
d_call: -
clone_size: -
v_call: TRBV19
j_call: TRBJ2-5

cdr3_aa: CASSAGVQGEETQYF
cdr3_nt: TGTGCCAGCAGCGCAGGGGTGCAGGGGGAAGAGACCCAGTACTTC
d_call: TRBD1
clone_size: many
v_call: TRBV7-8
j_call: TRBJ2-5

cdr3_aa: CASSRDRDGKLFF
cdr3_nt: TGCGCCAGCAGTCGGGACAGGGACGGAAAACTGTTTTTT
d_call: TRBD1
clone_size: -
v_call: TRBV10-2
j_call: TRBJ1-4

cdr3_aa: CASSDPQSVGDTDTQYF
cdr3_nt: TGTGCCAGCAGTGACCCCCAATCCGTTGGAGACACAGATACGCAGTATTTT
d_call: -
clone_size: many
v_call: TRBV2
j_call: TRBJ2-3

cdr3_aa: CASSGLWGTGELFF
cdr3_nt: TGTGCCAGCAGTGGTCTCTGGGGCACCGGGGAGCTGTTTTTT
d_call: -
clone_size: many
v_call: TRBV2
j_call: TRBJ2-2

cdr3_aa: CASSVDGGTAGNTIYF
cdr3_nt: TGTGCCAGCAGCGTCGACGGCGGGACGGCCGGAAACACCATATATTTT
d_call: -
clone_size: -
v_call: TRBV9
j_call: TRBJ1-3

cdr3_aa: CASSQTGQNTEAFF
cdr3_nt: TGTGCCAGCAGCCAGACGGGACAGAACACTGAAGCTTTCTTT
d_call: -
clone_size: -
v_call: TRBV3-1
j_call: TRBJ1-1

cdr3_aa: CAISAQGVGGTEAFF
cdr3_nt: TGTGCCATCAGTGCTCAGGGGGTAGGAGGAACTGAAGCTTTCTTT
d_call: TRBD1
clone_size: many
v_call: TRBV10-3
j_call: TRBJ1-1

cdr3_aa: CASSLGMRMDEQYF
cdr3_nt: TGCGCCAGCAGCTTGGGAATGAGGATGGACGAGCAGTACTTC
d_call: -
clone_size: many
v_call: TRBV5-1
j_call: TRBJ2-7

cdr3_aa: CATSDFRTSGTGSGANVLTF
cdr3_nt: TGTGCCACCAGTGACTTTAGGACTAGCGGGACCGGTTCTGGGGCCAACGTCCTGACTTTC
d_call: TRBD2
clone_size: few
v_call: TRBV24-1
j_call: TRBJ2-6

cdr3_aa: CASSSGQMLGQPQHF
cdr3_nt: TGTGCCAGCAGCTCAGGACAGATGCTCGGTCAGCCCCAGCATTTT
d_call: -
clone_size: many
v_call: TRBV5-8
j_call: TRBJ1-5

cdr3_aa: CASSSPGTGANYGYTF
cdr3_nt: TGTGCCAGCAGTTCCCCCGGGACAGGGGCTAACTATGGCTACACCTTC
d_call: TRBD1
clone_size: many
v_call: TRBV28
j_call: TRBJ1-2

cdr3_aa: CASSLGVTGGETQYF
cdr3_nt: TGTGCCAGCAGTTTAGGGGTCACAGGGGGAGAGACCCAGTACTTC
d_call: TRBD1
clone_size: many
v_call: TRBV12-3/TRBV12-4
j_call: TRBJ2-5

cdr3_aa: CASSSAGTNHNEQFF
cdr3_nt: TGTGCCAGCAGCTCTGCAGGGACCAATCACAATGAGCAGTTCTTC
d_call: -
clone_size: many
v_call: TRBV7-9
j_call: TRBJ2-1

cdr3_aa: CASSMTGLNGYTF
cdr3_nt: TGTGCCAGCAGCATGACAGGGTTAAATGGCTACACCTTC
d_call: TRBD1
clone_size: -
v_call: TRBV9
j_call: TRBJ1-2

cdr3_aa: CSARASSYEQYF
cdr3_nt: TGCAGTGCTAGGGCCAGCTCCTACGAGCAGTACTTC
d_call: -
clone_size: many
v_call: TRBV20-1
j_call: TRBJ2-7

cdr3_aa: CAISGLGTSGLETQYF
cdr3_nt: TGTGCCATCAGTGGTTTGGGCACGTCTGGGTTAGAGACCCAGTACTTC
d_call: -
clone_size: many
v_call: TRBV10-3
j_call: TRBJ2-5

cdr3_aa: CASSQAAGQPYNEQFF
cdr3_nt: TGTGCCAGCAGCCAAGCAGCGGGTCAGCCCTACAATGAGCAGTTCTTC
d_call: -
clone_size: many
v_call: TRBV3-1
j_call: TRBJ2-1

cdr3_aa: CASSTLGAKNTGELFF
cdr3_nt: TGTGCCAGCTCCACCCTGGGAGCCAAGAACACCGGGGAGCTGTTTTTT
d_call: -
clone_size: -
v_call: TRBV18
j_call: TRBJ2-2

cdr3_aa: CSARPPSAGNYNEQFF
cdr3_nt: TGCAGTGCTAGACCCCCTTCAGCGGGAAACTACAATGAGCAGTTCTTC
d_call: TRBD2
clone_size: many
v_call: TRBV20-1
j_call: TRBJ2-1

cdr3_aa: CASTSGQGTAGAPHEQYF
cdr3_nt: TGTGCCAGCACCTCGGGACAGGGGACAGCGGGAGCCCCCCACGAGCAGTACTTC
d_call: TRBD1
clone_size: many
v_call: TRBV27
j_call: TRBJ2-7

cdr3_aa: CASSLEPGWGTDTQYF
cdr3_nt: TGTGCCAGCAGCTTAGAACCTGGGTGGGGCACAGATACGCAGTATTTT
d_call: -
clone_size: many
v_call: TRBV7-8
j_call: TRBJ2-3

cdr3_aa: CASSFGLVGLAGEESYEQYF
cdr3_nt: TGTGCCAGCAGTTTTGGTTTGGTGGGACTAGCGGGAGAGGAGTCCTACGAGCAGTACTTC
d_call: TRBD2
clone_size: -
v_call: TRBV28
j_call: TRBJ2-7

cdr3_aa: CSARATRQGRDEKLFF
cdr3_nt: TGCAGTGCTAGAGCTACCAGACAGGGGAGGGATGAAAAACTGTTTTTT
d_call: TRBD1
clone_size: -
v_call: TRBV20-1
j_call: TRBJ1-4

cdr3_aa: CASSITSGYYNEQFF
cdr3_nt: TGTGCCAGCAGCATAACTAGCGGCTATTACAATGAGCAGTTCTTC
d_call: TRBD2
clone_size: -
v_call: TRBV6-1
j_call: TRBJ2-1

cdr3_aa: CASSLWGARRLNTEAFF
cdr3_nt: TGTGCCAGCAGTTTGTGGGGGGCGCGGAGGTTGAACACTGAAGCTTTCTTT
d_call: -
clone_size: many
v_call: TRBV28
j_call: TRBJ1-1

cdr3_aa: CASSNQGQGANYEQYF
cdr3_nt: TGTGCCAGTAGTAACCAGGGACAGGGGGCTAACTACGAGCAGTACTTC
d_call: TRBD1
clone_size: -
v_call: TRBV19
j_call: TRBJ2-7

cdr3_aa: CASSFKQGPYEQYF
cdr3_nt: TGTGCCAGCAGCTTCAAACAGGGACCCTACGAGCAGTACTTC
d_call: -
clone_size: many
v_call: TRBV7-2
j_call: TRBJ2-7

cdr3_aa: CASSFRQAVEETQYF
cdr3_nt: TGTGCCAGCAGCTTCCGACAGGCTGTTGAAGAGACCCAGTACTTC
d_call: -
clone_size: many
v_call: TRBV7-2
j_call: TRBJ2-5

cdr3_aa: CSARVIEETQYF
cdr3_nt: TGCAGTGCTAGAGTAATTGAGGAGACCCAGTACTTC
d_call: -
clone_size: many
v_call: TRBV20-1
j_call: TRBJ2-5

cdr3_aa: CATSDLSGPTDTQYF
cdr3_nt: TGTGCCACCAGTGATTTATCTGGACCGACAGATACGCAGTATTTT
d_call: -
clone_size: few
v_call: TRBV24-1
j_call: TRBJ2-3

cdr3_aa: CSASRTGGNQPQHF
cdr3_nt: TGCAGTGCTTCTAGGACAGGCGGGAATCAGCCCCAGCATTTT
d_call: TRBD1
clone_size: many
v_call: TRBV20-1
j_call: TRBJ1-5

cdr3_aa: CASSLAGPADTQYF
cdr3_nt: TGTGCCAGCAGTTTGGCGGGGCCGGCAGATACGCAGTATTTT
d_call: -
clone_size: many
v_call: TRBV12-3/TRBV12-4
j_call: TRBJ2-3

cdr3_aa: CSARAGERGEQYF
cdr3_nt: TGCAGTGCTAGAGCTGGGGAGCGGGGCGAGCAGTACTTC
d_call: TRBD2
clone_size: -
v_call: TRBV20-1
j_call: TRBJ2-7